One sample yielded the 32 T cell receptor beta chains listed below, sequenced in a study of neurological immune-mediated disorders. TCRdb itself ran the 5' RACE reads through MiXCR, one entry per CDR3 protein. This sample has 42,000 or so distinct CDR3 sequences, with roughly 2.5% found just once. What was sequenced was PBMCs. Receptors originate from a man aged 25-40 years with multiple sclerosis.

This clonotype was counted at least ten times. The genes are TRBV11-2 and TRBJ2-7; a weak D match, TRBD1 (6 bases). Per germline, CDR1 SGHAT and CDR2 FQNNGV. V was trimmed by 6 bases and J by 4 bases, leaving 22 bases between them. The CDR3 runs 16 residues. In nucleotides, the CDR3 is TGTGCCAGCAGTCGGTTATGGGGGACACTGCCTTACGAGCAGTACTTC. It codes for CASSRLWGTLPYEQYF.

This clonotype was detected many times. The rearrangement joins TRBV20-1 to TRBJ2-1, with 11 bases aligning to TRBD2. The length of the CDR3 is 17 residues. From germline, CDR1 is DFQATT and CDR2 SNEGSKA (reference sequence). The ends lost 0 bases at V and 4 bases at J; junction bases unmatched: 8. This chain's CDR3 is CSARDFSGGAVYNEQFF. The CDR3 bases are TGCAGTGCTAGAGATTTTAGCGGGGGGGCTGTTTACAATGAGCAGTTCTTC.

This clonotype was observed at least ten times. The V and J genes are TRBV5-6 and TRBJ2-7, with TRBD1 identical over 9 bases. The junction had 4 bases not matched to a gene; V was cut back by 6 bases and J by 3 bases. The germline CDR1 and CDR2 sequences are SGHDT and YYEEEE. The CDR3 consists of 13 residues. Here the CDR3 reads CASTATGGYEQYF. CDR3 nucleotide sequence: TGTGCCAGCACCGCGACAGGGGGCTACGAGCAGTACTTC.

In its sample, this clonotype was seen many times. The gene calls are TRBV27 and TRBJ2-3; 7 positions agree with TRBD2. The CDR3 runs 14 residues. Germline loops: CDR1 MNHEY, CDR2 SMNVEV (reference sequence). V was pared by 6 bases and J by 8 bases, with 11 bases of the junction left unmatched. Here the CDR3 reads CASRRAGVGGTQYF. The CDR3 DNA sequence: TGTGCCAGCAGGAGGGCGGGGGTTGGGGGTACGCAGTATTTT.

This clonotype was detected many times. The rearrangement uses TRBV5-1 and TRBJ1-2; 10 positions agree with TRBD1. Trimming took 3 bases from V and 7 from J; bases not matched to a gene: 6. Germline CDR1 SGHRS, CDR2 YFSETQ. The CDR3 is 14 residues long. This chain's CDR3 is CASSSGTGDRGYTF. DNA for the CDR3: TGCGCCAGCAGCTCCGGGACAGGGGATCGTGGCTACACCTTC.

This clonotype was found many times. The chain carries TRBV27 and TRBJ2-7; no clear D. Trimming removed 4 bases from V and 4 bases from J, with 17 bases in between. From germline, CDR1 is MNHEY and CDR2 SMNVEV (reference sequence). This CDR3 is 15 amino acids long. The CDR3 loop reads CASSSRQSRIYEQYF. The CDR3 DNA reads as TGTGCCAGCAGTTCACGCCAGTCTAGAATATACGAGCAGTACTTC.

This clonotype was detected a few times. The genes are TRBV20-1 and TRBJ2-1; D is uncertain. The germline V gene has CDR1 DFQATT and CDR2 SNEGSKA (reference sequence). Trimming pared 6 bases from V and 8 bases from J, leaving 14 bases between. The CDR3 contains 12 residues. The CDR3 DNA sequence: TGCAGTGCCCAGCAGGCTACAGATGAGCAGTTCTTC. The encoded protein is CSAQQATDEQFF.

The table lists this clonotype with many counts. The chain has TRBV28 and TRBJ1-3, with D tentatively TRBD1 (5 bases). Per the germline V gene, CDR1 is MDHEN and CDR2 is SYDVKM. Trimming stripped 2 bases from V and 0 bases from J, with 17 bases between. The CDR3 consists of 18 residues. This chain's CDR3 is CASSLSSTARSSGNTIYF. The CDR3 nucleotides read TGTGCCAGCAGTTTAAGTTCGACAGCCCGAAGCTCTGGAAACACCATATATTTT.

This clonotype was recorded many times. The chain combines TRBV20-1 with TRBJ2-5, with a tentative D call TRBD2 (5 bases). Per the germline V gene, CDR1 is DFQATT and CDR2 is SNEGSKA (reference sequence). The CDR3 loop spans 14 amino acids. Trimming removed 2 bases at V and 4 bases at J, with 14 bases between. As DNA, the CDR3 is TGCAGTGCTAGAAAACAACCGGGAACAGAGACCCAGTACTTC. Translating gives CSARKQPGTETQYF.

V is TRBV5-6 and J is TRBJ2-5, with TRBD2 matching 11 bases. Germline V gene sequence: CDR1 SGHDT, CDR2 YYEEEE. V trimming: 6 bases; J trimming: 1 base; junction bases outside the gene matches: 11. The CDR3 runs 17 residues. CDR3 region: CASTTTTSGVIQETQYF. The CDR3 bases are TGTGCCAGCACCACCACGACTAGCGGGGTGATCCAAGAGACCCAGTACTTC.

The table lists this clonotype with many counts. J is TRBJ2-4 and V is TRBV12-3 or TRBV12-4; 8 bases line up with TRBD1. The CDR3 is made up of 14 amino acids. After removal of 6 bases from V and 6 bases from J, the junction contained 7 bases not matched to a gene. The CDR3 region has the DNA TGTGCCAGCAGACCCGGGACAGGCGGAAACATTCAGTACTTC. This gives the protein CASRPGTGGNIQYF.

This clonotype was counted at least ten times. This chain links TRBV5-5 with TRBJ2-7; possible D gene TRBD2, 6 bases. Trimming took 3 bases from V and 3 from J, leaving 13 bases between them. Germline V CDR1 and CDR2: SGHKS, YYEKEE (reference sequence). This CDR3 has 14 residues. The CDR3 protein is CASSSRGSGYEQYF. DNA for the CDR3: TGTGCCAGCAGCTCCCGGGGTAGCGGCTACGAGCAGTACTTC. Based on the CDR3 plus reference TRBV5-5 and TRBJ2-7, the full variable domain is DAGVTQSPTHLIKTRGQQVTLRCSPISGHKSVSWYQQVLGQGPQFIFQYYEKEERGRGNFPDRFSARQFPNYSSELNVNALLLGDSALYLCASSSRGSGYEQYFGPGTRLTVT.

With respect to this clonotype: This could be a read error, since a much larger clone is one nucleotide away. No conserved phenylalanine or tryptophan is present at the end of the CDR3, so a read error is the likely explanation. V gene TRBV6-1 combines with J gene TRBJ2-2; the match to TRBD1 covers 8 bases. V gave up 7 bases and J gave up 7 bases; unmatched junction bases: 5. From germline, CDR1 is MNHNS and CDR2 SASEGT. The CDR3 extends over 13 amino acids. CDR3: CASTRGLNGELFI. Here the CDR3 DNA reads TGTGCCAGCACCAGGGGGCTCAACGGGGAGCTGTTTATT.

Many counts were recorded for this clonotype. The chain is built from TRBV5-1 and TRBJ2-2, with D possibly being TRBD2 (6 bases). This CDR3 has 16 amino acids. CDR1 SGHRS and CDR2 YFSETQ come from the germline V gene. The V end was cut by 0 bases, the J end by 4 bases, with 13 bases between. This CDR3 is CASSLAGGTITGELFF. For the CDR3, the DNA is TGCGCCAGCAGCTTGGCCGGGGGTACTATCACCGGGGAGCTGTTTTTT. Full variable domain (missing parts from reference TRBV5-1 and TRBJ2-2): KAGVTQTPRYLIKTRGQQVTLSCSPISGHRSVSWYQQTPGQGLQFLFEYFSETQRNKGNFPGRFSGRQFSNSRSEMNVSTLELGDSALYLCASSLAGGTITGELFFGEGSRLTVL.

This clonotype was counted many times. The V gene is TRBV5-1, the J gene TRBJ2-7; TRBD1 matches 7 bases. The CDR3 runs to 13 residues. Germline CDR1 reads SGHRS; CDR2 reads YFSETQ. Trimming cost V 4 bases and J 6 bases; bases outside gene matches: 7. The CDR3 loop is CASSKRQGSEQYF. The CDR3 DNA follows: TGCGCCAGCAGCAAACGACAGGGATCCGAGCAGTACTTC.

This clonotype was counted at least ten times. The chain recombines TRBV20-1 with TRBJ1-1; no clear D gene. The CDR3 is 13 amino acids. Trimming took off 1 base at V and 0 bases at J, with 6 bases between the two ends. Germline V gene sequence: CDR1 DFQATT, CDR2 SNEGSKA (reference sequence). CDR3 nucleotide sequence: TGCAGTGCTAGAGGACTCTTGAACACTGAAGCTTTCTTT. Translation gives CSARGLLNTEAFF.

This clonotype was seen only a few times. A read error is possible here, since a much larger clone lies one base away. The chain is built from TRBV7-8 and TRBJ1-3; TRBD1 agrees at 8 bases. Per the germline V gene, CDR1 is SGHVS and CDR2 is FQNEAQ. The CDR3 loop spans 15 amino acids. Here the CDR3 DNA reads TGTGCCAGCAGCTCGGACAGGGCATCTGGAAAAACCATATATTTT. This gives the protein CASSSDRASGKTIYF.

Many counts were recorded for this clonotype. The rearrangement links TRBV12-3 or TRBV12-4 to TRBJ1-1, with D uncertain. The CDR3 spans 15 residues. V was clipped by 5 bases and J by 5 bases, with 18 bases between them. DNA of the CDR3: TGTGCCAGCAGTCTACCCTCTCGGGTTGGGACTGAAGCTTTCTTT. Protein: CASSLPSRVGTEAFF.

In this sample, this clonotype turned up many times. The gene calls are TRBV7-6 and TRBJ2-5; possible D gene TRBD2, 6 bases. V was pared by 5 bases and J by 1 base, with 14 bases between. CDR1 and CDR2 from the germline V gene are SGHVS and FNYEAQ. This CDR3 region has 15 residues. The CDR3 protein is CASSLYSGFQETQYF. The CDR3 DNA reads TGTGCCAGCAGCCTTTATAGCGGATTCCAAGAGACCCAGTACTTC.

This clonotype was observed many times. The chain joins TRBV18 to TRBJ1-1; D is ambiguous. The CDR3 spans 13 residues. Trimming took 5 bases from V and 5 from J, leaving 12 bases between them. CDR1 KGHSH and CDR2 LQKENI come from the germline V gene. CDR3 residues: CASSSSGQTEAFF. The CDR3 DNA sequence: TGTGCCAGCTCATCAAGTGGCCAAACTGAAGCTTTCTTT.

This clonotype has at least ten counts. The chain links TRBV5-1 to TRBJ1-5; D possibly corresponds to TRBD1 (5 bases). CDR3 length: 15 amino acids. The germline V and J ends were trimmed by 0 bases and 4 bases, with 11 bases remaining between them. Germline assignment: CDR1 SGHRS and CDR2 YFSETQ. DNA for the CDR3: TGCGCCAGCAGCTTGGGGGACGTGGGAAATCAGCCCCAGCATTTT. Translating gives CASSLGDVGNQPQHF.

V usage is TRBV27 and J usage is TRBJ2-1, with TRBD2 matching over 7 bases. The CDR3 is made up of 13 amino acids. After removal of 4 bases from V and 9 bases from J, the junction contained 6 bases not matched to a gene. Germline V CDR1 and CDR2: MNHEY, SMNVEV (reference sequence). The CDR3 sequence: CASSSTSNGEQFF. The CDR3 DNA follows: TGTGCCAGCAGTTCGACTAGCAACGGTGAGCAGTTCTTC.

This clonotype was seen ten or more times. This sequence joins TRBV5-1 and TRBJ1-4; D not certain. The CDR3 runs to 13 residues. Trimming pared 5 bases from V and 8 bases from J, leaving 13 bases between. The germline CDR1 and CDR2 sequences are SGHRS and YFSETQ. This chain's CDR3 is CASSQSGYEKLFF. CDR3 coding DNA: TGCGCCAGCAGTCAATCGGGCTACGAAAAACTGTTTTTT.

The sample holds many counts of this clonotype. This sequence joins TRBV25-1 and TRBJ1-1; a possible D gene is TRBD1 (5 bases). The CDR3 extends over 15 amino acids. V was shortened by 1 base and J by 7 bases, with 16 bases between the two germline ends. Germline V gene lookup returns CDR1 MGHDK and CDR2 SYGVNS. CDR3 bases: TGTGCCAGCAGTGAATTTACAGGACCAGGAATTGAAGCTTTCTTT. Translated: CASSEFTGPGIEAFF.

This clonotype showed up just a few times. Its ends do not fully match the called genes, so a read error is possible. V usage is TRBV15 and J usage is TRBJ2-5, with D perhaps TRBD2 (5 bases). The CDR3 runs to 13 residues. Looked up from germline, CDR1 is LNHNV and CDR2 is YYDKDF (reference sequence). For the CDR3, the DNA is TGTGCCACCAGCAGAGATCTCGGGGAGAACCAGTACTTC. Protein: CATSRDLGENQYF. Looking up the rest from reference TRBV15 and TRBJ2-5 gives the full variable domain: DAMVIQNPRYQVTQFGKPVTLSCSQTLNHNVMYWYQQKSSQAPKLLFHYYDKDFNNEADTPDNFQSRRPNTSFCFLDIRSPGLGDTAMYLCATSRDLGENQYFGPGTRLLVL.

This clonotype has a handful of counts. This may be a read error: a much more frequent sequence differs by one nucleotide. The chain joins TRBV10-2 to TRBJ1-3, with no clear D. The CDR3 spans 15 residues. CDR1 is WSHSY, CDR2 SAAADI, per germline. CDR3 sequence reads: CASSESEDSGKTIYF. For the CDR3, the DNA is TGCGCCAGCAGTGAGTCAGAGGACTCTGGAAAAACCATATATTTT.

Ten or more counts support this clonotype. The V call is TRBV5-1, the J call TRBJ2-1, with 7 bases lining up with TRBD1. This CDR3 contains 14 residues. From germline, CDR1 is SGHRS and CDR2 YFSETQ. J was trimmed by 2 bases and V by 4 bases; bases with no gene match: 3. The CDR3 sequence: CASSLGQAYNEQFF. The CDR3 nucleotides read TGCGCCAGCAGCCTTGGACAGGCCTACAATGAGCAGTTCTTC.

The table lists this clonotype with many counts. The chain combines TRBV7-2 with TRBJ2-5; 8 bases match TRBD2. CDR1 and CDR2 from the germline V gene are SGHTA and FQGNSA. The CDR3 contains 15 residues. The V gene end was trimmed by 3 bases and the J gene end by 7 bases; junction bases not matched to a gene: 10. The CDR3 nucleotides are TGTGCCAGCAGCTTGAGCGGGAGCCCCGAGGGGACCCAGTACTTC. Residues: CASSLSGSPEGTQYF.

In this sample, this clonotype turned up many times. The chain joins TRBV5-1 to TRBJ2-2; no reliable D call. CDR3 length: 13 amino acids. V lost 0 bases, J lost 6 bases, and 6 bases lay in between. Germline CDR1 reads SGHRS; CDR2 reads YFSETQ. The CDR3 here is CASSLDAPGELFF. CDR3 DNA: TGCGCCAGCAGCTTGGACGCACCCGGGGAGCTGTTTTTT.

This clonotype was recorded at least ten times. The chain has TRBV6-4 and TRBJ2-1; no definite D call. This CDR3 spans 14 amino acids. The germline V and J ends were trimmed by 3 bases and 4 bases, with 10 bases remaining between them. Per germline, CDR1 MRHNA and CDR2 SNTAGT. The CDR3 nucleotides read TGTGCCAGCAGTGAAACTGATGAGTACAATGAGCAGTTCTTC. This translates into CASSETDEYNEQFF.

This clonotype occurred many times. V and J are TRBV20-1 and TRBJ2-7; 11 bases are shared with TRBD2. The CDR3 contains 14 residues. J was trimmed by 5 bases and V by 3 bases; bases with no gene match: 6. CDR1 and CDR2 (germline): DFQATT, SNEGSKA (reference sequence). The CDR3 loop is CSASDLAGGHEQYF. The CDR3 nucleotides read TGCAGTGCTAGTGATCTAGCGGGGGGACACGAGCAGTACTTC.

This clonotype came up many times. V gene TRBV20-1 combines with J gene TRBJ1-4; D call uncertain. Trimming took off 1 base at V and 4 bases at J, with 7 bases between the two ends. CDR3 size: 13 residues. CDR1 DFQATT and CDR2 SNEGSKA come from the germline V gene (reference sequence). CDR3 sequence: CSARVGGNEKLFF. In nucleotides, the CDR3 is TGCAGTGCTAGAGTGGGCGGTAATGAAAAACTGTTTTTT.